Reported below is one T cell receptor beta chain. The source of the sample is a study of T cell responses to AZD1222 COVID-19 vaccine. Only in-frame clones appear in the TCRdb table, and some are missing; sequencing was by immunoSEQ multiplex PCR. This repertoire shows 100,000 or so clones, approximately 86% found once; its top ten account for around 5.1%. Trimming took off 6 bases at V and 0 bases at J, with 9 bases between the two ends. Germline assignment: CDR1 LNHDA and CDR2 SQIVND (reference sequence). This CDR3 has 14 residues. This receptor was taken from an adult in good health. Sequencing used peripheral blood, obtained on day 0 of AZD1222 vaccination. The genes are TRBV19 and TRBJ1-3; TRBD1 is a possible D gene (5 bases). For the CDR3, the DNA is TGTGCCAGTAGATCAGGGAGCTCTGGAAACACCATATATTTT. It is translated as CASRSGSSGNTIYF.